Shown below are 9 T cell receptor beta chains from a single sample sequenced in a study of cytotoxic CD8 clonotypes in ibrutinib-treated CLL. The assay was immunoSEQ multiplex PCR, and TCRdb's table has in-frame clones only and misses some. Among some 150,000 clones listed, 60% to 80% were seen once. This specimen was PBMCs, taken after 12 months of ibrutinib treatment. All receptors come from a human donor with chronic lymphocytic leukemia.

This sequence joins TRBV5-1 and TRBJ2-7; 9 nucleotides line up with TRBD2. CDR1 and CDR2 from the germline V gene are SGHRS and YFSETQ. The V gene end was trimmed by 3 bases and the J gene end by 3 bases; junction bases not matched to a gene: 7. The CDR3 is made up of 15 amino acids. CDR3 protein: CASSSLAGSRYEQYF. As DNA, the CDR3 is TGCGCCAGCAGCTCCCTAGCGGGGAGTCGCTACGAGCAGTACTTC.

This sequence joins TRBV5-1 and TRBJ1-1; 7 positions agree with TRBD1. Losses at the gene ends were 5 bases for V and 4 bases for J; bases not matched to a gene: 20. This CDR3 has 18 residues. Germline CDR1 is SGHRS and CDR2 is YFSETQ. The CDR3 region is CASRRTTGTVFGGTEAFF. DNA for the CDR3: TGCGCCAGCAGACGTACGACCGGGACAGTCTTCGGGGGCACTGAAGCTTTCTTT.

The chain couples TRBV9 to TRBJ2-7, with TRBD2 matching over 13 bases. V was pared by 3 bases and J by 6 bases, with 3 bases of the junction left unmatched. There are 14 residues in the CDR3. The germline V gene encodes CDR1 SGDLS and CDR2 YYNGEE. The CDR3 DNA reads TGTGCCAGCAGCGGACTAGCGGGAGGTGGCGAGCAGTACTTC. It codes for CASSGLAGGGEQYF. The whole variable domain, filled in from reference TRBV9 and TRBJ2-7, reads DSGVTQTPKHLITATGQRVTLRCSPRSGDLSVYWYQQSLDQGLQFLIQYYNGEERAKGNILERFSAQQFPDLHSELNLSSLELGDSALYFCASSGLAGGGEQYFGPGTRLTVT.

This clone was observed a few times. This chain links TRBV2 with TRBJ1-6; D uncertain. This CDR3 comprises 15 residues. The germline gives CDR1 SNHLY, CDR2 FYNNEI. Trimming cost V 6 bases and J 0 bases, with 9 bases left between them. Written as DNA, the CDR3 is TGTGCCAGCAGACAGACTGGCTCCTATAATTCACCCCTCCACTTT. Residues: CASRQTGSYNSPLHF. The variable domain in full, completed from reference TRBV2 and TRBJ1-6, reads EPEVTQTPSHQVTQMGQEVILRCVPISNHLYFYWYRQILGQKVEFLVSFYNNEISEKSEIFDDQFSVERPDGSNFTLKIRSTKLEDSAMYFCASRQTGSYNSPLHFGNGTRLTVT.

The chain links TRBV18 to TRBJ1-4; no reliable D call. V lost 2 bases to trimming and J lost 0 bases, with 13 bases between them. The CDR3 loop spans 17 amino acids. Germline-derived CDR1 and CDR2 are KGHSH and LQKENI. In DNA form, the CDR3 reads TGTGCCAGCTCACCAGTGGGCCAGATAGCAACTAATGAAAAACTGTTTTTT. Translating gives CASSPVGQIATNEKLFF.

The chain combines TRBV6-1 with TRBJ2-7; 9 bases line up with TRBD1. V lost 8 bases, J lost 2 bases, and 1 base stayed unmatched. The CDR3 loop spans 12 amino acids. The germline V gene has CDR1 MNHNS and CDR2 SASEGT. The CDR3 loop reads CASWDRAYEQYF. The CDR3 DNA reads as TGTGCCAGCTGGGACAGGGCCTACGAGCAGTACTTC.

The chain recombines TRBV20-1 with TRBJ2-7; 7 bases map to TRBD2. This CDR3 has 11 amino acids. Germline CDR1 is DFQATT and CDR2 is SNEGSKA (reference sequence). Trimming cost V 5 bases and J 4 bases; bases outside gene matches: 2. The CDR3 region is CSAQREYEQYF. For the CDR3, the DNA is TGCAGTGCTCAGCGGGAATACGAGCAGTACTTC.

The chain uses TRBV4-1 and TRBJ1-3; weak D call: TRBD1 (5 bases). The germline V gene has CDR1 MGHRA and CDR2 YSYEKL. This CDR3 has 16 amino acids. V was pared by 4 bases and J by 0 bases, with 13 bases between. The CDR3 loop reads CASSPRQIPSGNTIYF. CDR3 nucleotide sequence: TGCGCCAGCAGCCCAAGACAGATTCCCTCTGGAAACACCATATATTTT.

This chain connects TRBV7-2 to TRBJ1-4; TRBD1 might be the D (6 bases). The V gene lost 2 bases and the J gene lost 2 bases, with 9 bases spanning the gap. Per germline, CDR1 SGHTA and CDR2 FQGNSA. This CDR3 comprises 15 residues. CDR3 residues: CASSLQGRTNEKLFF. The DNA for the CDR3 is TGTGCCAGCAGCTTACAGGGGAGGACTAATGAAAAACTGTTTTTT.